This T cell receptor beta chain emerged from a study of blood T cell repertoires in COVID-19. Study-wide context: The study drew acute and convalescent COVID-19 samples from the United States, Italy and Spain. In each case, the material was cDNA or gDNA derived from T cells, B-cell-depleted T cells, or PBMCs.

This clone was recorded once. TCRdb keeps only in-frame clones here, not all; method: immunoSEQ multiplex PCR. The profile covers about 150,000 clones, with around 84% appearing a single time and less than 2.5% taken by the ten largest. This clonotype originated in a man between 65 and 85 years old with acute or convalescent COVID-19. Sequenced input: peripheral blood.

CDR3 protein: CASMTGRNQPQHF. CDR3 DNA: TGTGCCAGCATGACAGGAAGGAATCAGCCCCAGCATTTT. The rearrangement uses TRBV28 and TRBJ1-5, with a weak D call TRBD1 (6 bases). Germline V lookup: CDR1 MDHEN, CDR2 SYDVKM. The CDR3 is 13 amino acids. V lost 7 bases to trimming and J lost 4 bases, with 11 bases between them.